These 5 T cell receptor beta chains were all obtained from the same sample, sequenced in a study of vaccination effects on CD4 cells after COVID-19 (dated by TCRdb to between 2021 and 2024). Their antigens remain unidentified. In the ViraFEST assay, PBMC were stimulated with viral peptide pools, and antigen-specific CD4+ T cell clonotypes were then identified by expansion using TCR sequencing. After more than nine days of culture, CD4+ T cells were isolated with the EasySep CD4+ T cell isolation kit. Each participant received two doses of an mRNA SARS-CoV-2 vaccine, either BNT162b2 or mRNA-1273. Libraries came from the immunoSEQ multiplex PCR assay. TCRdb mirrors the immuneACCESS table, restricted to in-frame sequences. Some clones are absent from its copies; in checked studies, under half trace to an unresolved V gene, and the reason for the others is unknown. This sample is represented by about 81,000 clones; around 77% of them were singletons. The leading ten clones occupy 0.85% to 1.2% of the sample.

The material sequenced was CD4+ T cells from PBMCs cultured with HCoV-OC43 spike peptides, taken after COVID-19 vaccination. What the cell subset or site label conveys for this sample: HCoV-OC43 spike overlapping peptide pool stimulation. Receptors were obtained from a human donor who received a COVID-19 vaccine.

This clone was counted between two and nine times. This chain uses TRBV6-5 with TRBJ1-3; no clear D gene. V dropped 6 bases and J dropped 2 bases, with 14 bases sitting between them. Per germline, CDR1 MNHEY and CDR2 SVGAGI. There are 15 residues in the CDR3. CDR3 DNA: TGTGCCAGCAGCAGTCGACGGGCTACTGGAAACACCATATATTTT. The encoded protein is CASSSRRATGNTIYF.

V gene TRBV29-1 combines with J gene TRBJ2-7, with 10 positions matching TRBD1. CDR3 length: 15 amino acids. The V segment lost 6 bases and the J segment 1 base; nucleotides outside the gene matches: 9. CDR1 and CDR2 from the germline V gene are SQVTM and ANQGSEA. The CDR3 region has the DNA TGCAGCGTCTCCCTGGCGGGACAGGGGTCCTACGAGCAGTACGTC. Translation: CSVSLAGQGSYEQYV.

The chain has TRBV7-3 and TRBJ2-2, with TRBD1 matching over 8 bases. CDR1 SGHTA and CDR2 FQGTGA come from the germline V gene. The J segment lost 2 bases and the V segment lost 5 bases, leaving 7 bases of the junction unmatched. This CDR3 is built from 16 residues. The CDR3 sequence: CASSRRTGLNTGELFF. The DNA of the CDR3 is TGTGCCAGCAGCAGACGGACAGGGTTAAACACCGGGGAGCTGTTTTTT.

V usage is TRBV14 and J usage is TRBJ1-6, with TRBD1 as a possible D gene (5 bases). The CDR3 sequence is 20 residues long. Trimming cost V 1 base and J 5 bases, with 24 bases left between them. Germline CDR1 and CDR2: SGHDN and FVKESK. The CDR3 coding sequence is TGTGCCAGCAGCCAAGGCCCGAAAGGGCTCAGGGAAGGGAATAATTCACCCCTCCACTTT. Protein: CASSQGPKGLREGNNSPLHF.

The rearrangement uses TRBV6-2 or TRBV6-3 and TRBJ2-5, with D possibly being TRBD1 (5 bases). The CDR3 has 15 residues. V gave up 2 bases and J gave up 1 base, with 11 bases separating them. The germline gives CDR1 MNHEY, CDR2 SVGEGT. CDR3: CASSYDSSGQETQYF. The CDR3 DNA reads as TGTGCCAGCAGTTACGACAGTTCGGGCCAAGAGACCCAGTACTTC.